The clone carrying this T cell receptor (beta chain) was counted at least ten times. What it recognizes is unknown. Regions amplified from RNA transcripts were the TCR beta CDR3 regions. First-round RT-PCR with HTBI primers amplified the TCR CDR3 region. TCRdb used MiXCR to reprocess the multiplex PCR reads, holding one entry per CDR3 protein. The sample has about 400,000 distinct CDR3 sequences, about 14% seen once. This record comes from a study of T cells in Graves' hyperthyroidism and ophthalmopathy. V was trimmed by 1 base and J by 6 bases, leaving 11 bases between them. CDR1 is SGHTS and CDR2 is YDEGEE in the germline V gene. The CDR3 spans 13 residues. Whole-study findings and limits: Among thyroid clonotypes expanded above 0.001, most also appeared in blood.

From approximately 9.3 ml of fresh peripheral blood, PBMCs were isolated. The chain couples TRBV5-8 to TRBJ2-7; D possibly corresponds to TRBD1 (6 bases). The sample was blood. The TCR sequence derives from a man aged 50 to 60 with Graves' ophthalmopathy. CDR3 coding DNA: TGTGCCAGCAGCTTGCTAACAGGGAGCGAGCAGTACTTC. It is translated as CASSLLTGSEQYF.